The source of this TCR beta chain is a study of shared T cell receptors in the human thymus. The germline V gene has CDR1 SGHRS and CDR2 YFSETQ. This CDR3 has 12 amino acids. V was pared by 4 bases and J by 6 bases, with 9 bases between. Sequencing was performed with immunoSEQ multiplex PCR; in TCRdb, only in-frame clones are kept and a portion is missing. The sample carries approximately 400,000 clones, 95% recorded once. Sequenced input: thymocytes. The rearrangement joins TRBV5-1 to TRBJ2-3; no definite D call. The origin of this receptor is a human donor. The CDR3 bases are TGCGCCAGCAGCCTACTACACGATACGCAGTATTTT. This codes for CASSLLHDTQYF.